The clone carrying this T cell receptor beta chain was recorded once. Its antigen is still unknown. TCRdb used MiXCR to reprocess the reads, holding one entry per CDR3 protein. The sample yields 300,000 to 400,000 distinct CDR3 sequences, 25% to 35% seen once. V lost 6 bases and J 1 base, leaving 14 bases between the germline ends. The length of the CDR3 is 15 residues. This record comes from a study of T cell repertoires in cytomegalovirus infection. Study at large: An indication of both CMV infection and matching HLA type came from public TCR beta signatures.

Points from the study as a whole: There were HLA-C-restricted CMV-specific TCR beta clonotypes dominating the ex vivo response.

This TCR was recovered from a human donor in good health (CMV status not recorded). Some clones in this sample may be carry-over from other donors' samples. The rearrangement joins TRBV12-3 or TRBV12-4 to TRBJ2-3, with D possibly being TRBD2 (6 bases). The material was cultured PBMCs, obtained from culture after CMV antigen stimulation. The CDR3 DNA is TGTGCCAGCAGCCTACTAGCAGCCGGCACAGATACGCAGTATTTT. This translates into CASSLLAAGTDTQYF.